This paragraph covers one TCR beta chain sequence. This clonotype was picked up a small number of times. Its specific antigen is unknown. One base away there is no much larger clone; base qualities are not given. The entry originates in a study of T cells in Graves' hyperthyroidism and ophthalmopathy (dated by TCRdb to the late 2010s). Looking at the study overall: Peripheral blood was collected at initial diagnosis, before any treatment. TCR V-J signatures able to tell the groups apart were searched for in a discovery cohort of 90 to 100 patients, of whom around 43 had Graves' ophthalmopathy and about 60 had stable Graves' hyperthyroidism. An independent validation cohort of under 20 hyperthyroidism patients and about 16 patients who later progressed to ophthalmopathy tested prospective prediction of ophthalmopathy. For training and testing, the roughly 97 patients in the discovery cohort were randomly divided in a 7:3 ratio. Thyroid tissue and blood T-cell repertoires from several Graves' hyperthyroidism patients were also compared in the study. After blood sampling, hyperthyroidism patients were treated with methimazole at a starting dose of 30 mg daily, and ophthalmopathy patients were treated with high-dose intravenous methylprednisolone. The paper reports TCR Vbeta CDR3 sequencing of approximately 130 peripheral blood samples: fewer than 50 ophthalmopathy, over 70 hyperthyroidism and around 17 progressor patients.

The TCR beta CDR3 regions were amplified from RNA transcripts. The TCR CDR3 was subjected to a first round of RT-PCR using the HTBI primer set and the Qiagen OneStep RT-PCR kit. Libraries were constructed in a second round of multiplex PCR, after which size selection and purification were carried out. Sequencing of the libraries was done on an Illumina HiSeq2000 using paired-end 100 bp reads. In the paper's pipeline: SOAPnuke was used to process the raw data, with reads discarded if the reads contained adapters or uncalled bases, had a mean Phred below 15, or lacked an exact constant-primer or identifier match. High-quality paired reads were merged using COPE v1.2.5, and each unique nucleotide sequence was defined as a clonotype. MiTCR v1.1 was used to align clonotypes to the IMGT TRBV, TRBD and TRBJ reference segments. Analysis was restricted to V-J combinations with a frequency above 0.0001, which covered 98% to 99.2% of repertoires. A TCS score was defined as the ratio of F50 (clonal expansion) to E x V (chaos), with BLOSUM62-based TCRdist applied between CDR3 peptides within each V-J. Welch's t-statistics and random forest reduced 514 V-J features to under 15, which were used in a naive Bayes classifier (R e1071). TCRdb applied fastp at Q25 and MiXCR to the public reads, then kept only in-frame beta chains. When rows share a CDR3 protein, they turn into one entry using the most common DNA and genes. These V and J calls originate from TCRdb's pipeline instead of the authors' own analysis. Counted in this sample were a few hundred thousand distinct CDR3 sequences; approximately 13% of them appeared once. Together, the top ten hold 5% to 6% of the sample.

Compared with germline, V lacks 2 bases and J lacks 1 base; bases without a gene match: 2. There are 14 amino acids in the CDR3, from cysteine to phenylalanine inclusive. The CDR3 DNA has 42 bases and is translated from base 1. Sequences SQVTM (CDR1) and ANQGSEA (CDR2) are obtained from the germline V gene. A patient counted as having stable Graves' hyperthyroidism if no progression to ophthalmopathy occurred over 18 months of follow-up. Hyperthyroidism patients were newly diagnosed, had a disease duration of under 2 months, and were aged 18 to 65 years. Patients with uncontrolled infections, other autoimmune diseases, pregnancy or lactation were excluded. Diagnoses relied on clinical symptoms, serum thyroxine and TRAb, thyroid ultrasound and orbital computed tomography. Ficoll-Paque density gradient centrifugation was used to isolate PBMCs from about 10 ml of fresh peripheral blood. Total RNA was extracted using Trizol reagent, and RNA quality was assessed on an Agilent 2100 Bioanalyzer.

What the study reported, not specific to this receptor: No statistical method was used to set the sample size in advance, and investigators knew the group allocation. Ophthalmopathy was separated from stable hyperthyroidism by a 13 V-J signature model, with around 90% sensitivity and 81% to 82% specificity obtained in cross-validation and 80%/75% obtained in testing. Blood samples also contained most of the expanded thyroid clonotypes (frequency above 0.001), which suggests that blood repertoires may reflect thyroid immune responses. In validation, progression to ophthalmopathy was predicted by the model with about 70% sensitivity and around 75% specificity, a median of around 5.9 months before onset.

Recombination linked TRBV29-1 to TRBJ2-5; 9 of the junction bases match TRBD1. The sample taken for sequencing was blood. The TCR comes from a woman aged 18 to 35 with Graves' hyperthyroidism. At the DNA level, the sequence is TGCAGCGTTGAAAGGACAGGGGCCCAAGAGACCCAGTACTTC. Its protein is CSVERTGAQETQYF.